This T cell receptor beta chain was sequenced in a study of shared clonotypes between healthy human individuals. About the research overall: Each donor's CD8 memory used one plate, CD8 naive two, each CD4 subset three. Study-wide results and caveats: Rarefaction showed that sequencing of sorted subsets was incomplete (despite large depth). Estimated clonotype richness was generally higher in naive than memory subsets.

Data came from immunoSEQ multiplex PCR; TCRdb stores just in-frame clones and leaves some out. Here the sample spans 600,000 or so clones, more than 95% being singletons. In the case of this clone: Its specificity is not known.

CDR1 is LNHDA and CDR2 is SQIVND in the germline V gene (reference sequence). V was trimmed by 1 base and J by 5 bases, leaving 9 bases between them. The CDR3 spans 14 residues. Naive CD8 populations comprised CD45RO-negative cells positively selected for CCR7, excluding terminally differentiated effector memory CD45RA+ cells. What was sequenced was naive CD8+ T cells sorted from blood. The chain is built from TRBV19 and TRBJ1-5; weak D call: TRBD1 (6 bases). The sequence derives from a young man in good health. The CDR3 reads CASSIVAGDQPQHF. The CDR3 nucleotides are TGTGCCAGTAGTATAGTGGCAGGGGATCAGCCCCAGCATTTT. The full variable domain, completed using reference TRBV19 and TRBJ1-5, is DGGITQSPKYLFRKEGQNVTLSCEQNLNHDAMYWYRQDPGQGLRLIYYSQIVNDFQKGDIAEGYSVSREKKESFPLTVTSAQKNPTAFYLCASSIVAGDQPQHFGDGTRLSIL.